This T cell receptor (beta chain) was identified during a study of PD-L1 blockade in urothelial cancer. A word on this clone: Its antigen remains unknown.

Repertoires were generated with immunoSEQ multiplex PCR, while TCRdb's copy carries only in-frame clones and drops some. Found here are tens of thousands of clones, about 81% of them singletons; the top ten hold roughly 1.5%. Study findings and constraints: Tumor-associated TCR clones expanded more in blood at 3 weeks in patients with durable benefit.

This sample's time point: pretreatment peripheral blood. The CDR3 consists of 15 residues. In germline, CDR1 is LGHNA, CDR2 YNFKEQ. Trimming shortened V by 0 bases and J by 5 bases, and 11 bases separated the two germline ends. The sequence derives from a man between 70 and 80 years old with urothelial cancer. Sequenced here: PBMCs, sampled around atezolizumab (anti-PD-L1) treatment. This rearrangement joins TRBV4-2 to TRBJ1-5; D is unresolved. The CDR3 sequence is CASSQDSGGYQPQHF. The CDR3 DNA reads as TGTGCCAGCAGCCAAGATTCCGGCGGATATCAGCCCCAGCATTTT.